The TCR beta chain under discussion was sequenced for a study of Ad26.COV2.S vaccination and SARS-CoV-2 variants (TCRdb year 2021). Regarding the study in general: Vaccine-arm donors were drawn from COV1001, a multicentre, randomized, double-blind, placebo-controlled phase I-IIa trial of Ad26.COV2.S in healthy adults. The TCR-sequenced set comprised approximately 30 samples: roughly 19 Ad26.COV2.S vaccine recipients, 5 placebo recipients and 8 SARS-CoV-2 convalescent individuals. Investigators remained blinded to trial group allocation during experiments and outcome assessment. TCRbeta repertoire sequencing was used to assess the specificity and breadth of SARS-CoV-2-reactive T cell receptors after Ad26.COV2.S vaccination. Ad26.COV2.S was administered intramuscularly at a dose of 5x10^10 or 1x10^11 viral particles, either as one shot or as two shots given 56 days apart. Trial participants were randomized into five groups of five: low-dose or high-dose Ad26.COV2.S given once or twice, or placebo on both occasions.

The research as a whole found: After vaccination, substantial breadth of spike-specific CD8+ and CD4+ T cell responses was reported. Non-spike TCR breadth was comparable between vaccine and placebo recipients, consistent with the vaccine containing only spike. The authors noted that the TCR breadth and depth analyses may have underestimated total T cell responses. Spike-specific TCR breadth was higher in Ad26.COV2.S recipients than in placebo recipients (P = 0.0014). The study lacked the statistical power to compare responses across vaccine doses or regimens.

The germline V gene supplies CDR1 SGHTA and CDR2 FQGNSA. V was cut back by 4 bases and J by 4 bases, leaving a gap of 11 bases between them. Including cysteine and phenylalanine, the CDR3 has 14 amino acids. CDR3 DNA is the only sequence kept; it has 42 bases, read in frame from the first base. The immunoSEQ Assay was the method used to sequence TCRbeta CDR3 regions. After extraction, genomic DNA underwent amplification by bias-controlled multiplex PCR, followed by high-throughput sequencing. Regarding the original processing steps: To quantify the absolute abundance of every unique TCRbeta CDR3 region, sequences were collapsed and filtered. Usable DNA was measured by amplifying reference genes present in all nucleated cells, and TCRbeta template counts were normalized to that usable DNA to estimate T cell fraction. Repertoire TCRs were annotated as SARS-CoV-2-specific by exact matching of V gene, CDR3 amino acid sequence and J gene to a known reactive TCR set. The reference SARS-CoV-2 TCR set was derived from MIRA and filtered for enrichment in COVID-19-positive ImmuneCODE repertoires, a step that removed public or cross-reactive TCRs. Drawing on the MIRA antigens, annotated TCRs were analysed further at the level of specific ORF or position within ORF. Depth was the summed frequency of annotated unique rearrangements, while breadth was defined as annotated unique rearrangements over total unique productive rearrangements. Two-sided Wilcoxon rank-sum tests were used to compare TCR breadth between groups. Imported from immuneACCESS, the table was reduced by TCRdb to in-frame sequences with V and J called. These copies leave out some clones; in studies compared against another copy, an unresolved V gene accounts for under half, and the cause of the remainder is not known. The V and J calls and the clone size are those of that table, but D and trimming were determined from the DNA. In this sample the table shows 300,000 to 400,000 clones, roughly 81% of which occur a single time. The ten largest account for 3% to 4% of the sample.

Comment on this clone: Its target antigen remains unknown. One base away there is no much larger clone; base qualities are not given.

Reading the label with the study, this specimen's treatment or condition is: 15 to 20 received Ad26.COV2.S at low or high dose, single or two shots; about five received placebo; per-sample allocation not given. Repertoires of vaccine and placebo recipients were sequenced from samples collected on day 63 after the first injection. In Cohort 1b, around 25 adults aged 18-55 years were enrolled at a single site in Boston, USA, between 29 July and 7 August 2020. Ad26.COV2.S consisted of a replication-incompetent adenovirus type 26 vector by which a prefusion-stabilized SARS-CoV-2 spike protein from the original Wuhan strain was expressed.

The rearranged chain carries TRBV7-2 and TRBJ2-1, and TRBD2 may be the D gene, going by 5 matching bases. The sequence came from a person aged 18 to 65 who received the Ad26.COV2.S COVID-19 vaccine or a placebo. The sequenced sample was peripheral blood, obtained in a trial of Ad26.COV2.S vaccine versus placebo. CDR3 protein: CASSSPGGYNEQFF. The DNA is TGTGCCAGCAGCTCGCCTGGCGGGTACAATGAGCAGTTCTTC.